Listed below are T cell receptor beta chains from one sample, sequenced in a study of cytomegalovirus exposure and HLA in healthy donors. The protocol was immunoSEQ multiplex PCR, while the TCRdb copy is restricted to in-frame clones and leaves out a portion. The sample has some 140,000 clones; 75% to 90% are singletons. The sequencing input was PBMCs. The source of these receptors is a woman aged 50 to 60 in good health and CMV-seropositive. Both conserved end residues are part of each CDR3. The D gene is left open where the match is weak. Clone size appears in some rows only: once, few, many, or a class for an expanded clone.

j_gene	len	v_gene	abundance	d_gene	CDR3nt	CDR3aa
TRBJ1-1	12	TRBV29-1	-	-	TGCAGCGTTGGGACAGAACTAACTGAAGCTTTCTTT	CSVGTELTEAFF
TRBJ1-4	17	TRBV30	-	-	TGTGCCTGGAGTGTTCGGGGGGTCACTGGCATTGGTGAAAAACTGTTTTTT	CAWSVRGVTGIGEKLFF
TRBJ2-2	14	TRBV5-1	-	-	TGCGCCAGCAGCCTATTGCAGAACACCGGGGAGCTGTTTTTT	CASSLLQNTGELFF
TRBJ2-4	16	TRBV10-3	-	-	TGTGCCATCAGTGAGTCAGGGGGAAAGGGGGAAAACATTCAGTACTTC	CAISESGGKGENIQYF
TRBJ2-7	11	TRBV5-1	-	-	TGCGCCAGTTCGGCGGGTTGGGAGCAGTACTTC	CASSAGWEQYF
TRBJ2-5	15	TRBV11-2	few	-	TGTGCCAGCTCATTACTCGTGGGGGCCCCAGAGACCCAGTACTTC	CASSLLVGAPETQYF
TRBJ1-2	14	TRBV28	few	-	TGTGCCAGCAGTTCTAATGCAGGGGACTATGGCTACACCTTC	CASSSNAGDYGYTF
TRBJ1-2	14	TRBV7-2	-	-	TGTGCCAGCAGCTTCGCGACGGGGGGAATAGGCTACACCTTC	CASSFATGGIGYTF
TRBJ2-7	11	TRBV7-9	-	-	TGTGCCAGCGGGACAACCTACGAGCAGTACTTC	CASGTTYEQYF
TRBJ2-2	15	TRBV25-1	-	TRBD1	TGTGCCAGCAGAGCGGACAGGTGGTACACCGGGGAGCTGTTTTTT	CASRADRWYTGELFF
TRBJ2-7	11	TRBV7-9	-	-	TGTGCCAGCAGCTCCCAGTTCGAGCAGTACTTC	CASSSQFEQYF
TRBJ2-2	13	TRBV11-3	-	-	TGTGCCAGCAGCTTAAGAGGGACCGGGGAGCTGTTTTTT	CASSLRGTGELFF
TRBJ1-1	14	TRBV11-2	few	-	TGTGCCAGCAAGGCAGGGTCGAGTTGGACTGAAGCTTTCTTT	CASKAGSSWTEAFF
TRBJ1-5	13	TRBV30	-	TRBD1	TGTGCCTGGAGTGGGGACAGTATCCAGCCCCAGCATTTT	CAWSGDSIQPQHF
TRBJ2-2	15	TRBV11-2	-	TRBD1	TGTGCCAGCAGCTCCCTCAGGGGGCCGGACGGGGAGCTGTTTTTT	CASSSLRGPDGELFF
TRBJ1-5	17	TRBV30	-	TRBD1	TGTGCCTGGAGTCGAGGGCAGGGGGTTATTTCCAATCAGCCCCAGCATTTT	CAWSRGQGVISNQPQHF
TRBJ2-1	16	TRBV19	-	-	TGTGCCAGTAGTCAATTGGTCTTGGGCTTTTACAATGAGCAGTTCTTC	CASSQLVLGFYNEQFF
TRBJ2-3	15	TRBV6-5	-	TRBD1	TGTGCCAGCAGTGGACAGGGGGCTGGAACAGATACGCAGTATTTT	CASSGQGAGTDTQYF
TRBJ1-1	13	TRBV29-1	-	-	TGCAGCGTTGAAGGGAGGGGAACATATAGGCCTTTCTTT	CSVEGRGTYRPFF
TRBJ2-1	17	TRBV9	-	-	TGTGCCAGCAGCGTTGCAGACAGCTACGGCTCTTACAATGAGCAGCTCTTC	CASSVADSYGSYNEQLF
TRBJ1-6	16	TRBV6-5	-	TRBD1	TGTGCCAGCAGTTACTCGAAATCAGGGGGCTATTCACCCCTCCACTTT	CASSYSKSGGYSPLHF
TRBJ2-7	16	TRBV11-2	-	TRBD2	TGTGCCAGCAGCTTAGACAGCGGGGGGCGGGGGTACGAGCAGTACTTC	CASSLDSGGRGYEQYF
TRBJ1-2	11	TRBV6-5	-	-	TGTGCCAGCAGTTACCAAAGACTGTTCCACTTC	CASSYQRLFHF
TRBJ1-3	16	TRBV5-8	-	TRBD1	TGTGCCAGCAGCCGAATACTGACAGGGGGGGGAAACACCATATATTTT	CASSRILTGGGNTIYF
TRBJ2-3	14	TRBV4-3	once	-	TGCGCCAGCAGCCCTTATAGCGGCACAGATACGCAGTATTTT	CASSPYSGTDTQYF
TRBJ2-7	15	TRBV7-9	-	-	TGTGCCAGCAGCTTGAATACGGGGAGCTCCTACGAGCAGTACTTC	CASSLNTGSSYEQYF
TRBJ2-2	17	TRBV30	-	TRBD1	TGTGCCTGGAGTGGGTTGGGACAGGGGGCGCGCACCGGGGAGCTGTTTTTT	CAWSGLGQGARTGELFF
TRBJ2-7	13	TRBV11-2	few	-	TGTGCCTCCTCGTCAGGGGAACTCTACGAGCAGTACTTC	CASSSGELYEQYF
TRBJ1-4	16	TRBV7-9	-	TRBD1	TGTTCCAGCAGCTTAGAGGAGGTCGGGACAGCGAAAAAACTGTTTTTT	CSSSLEEVGTAKKLFF
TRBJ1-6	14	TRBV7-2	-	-	TGTGCCAGCAGCTTACAGGGGCAGTATTCACCCCTCCACTTT	CASSLQGQYSPLHF
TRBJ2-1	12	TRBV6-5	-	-	TGTGCCAGCAGGACAGTCTACAATGAGCAGTTCTTC	CASRTVYNEQFF
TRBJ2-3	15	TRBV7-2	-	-	TGTGCCAGCAGCTTAGCGCCAGGGTCTGTCGGTACGCAGTATTTT	CASSLAPGSVGTQYF
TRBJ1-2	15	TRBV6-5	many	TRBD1	TGTGCCAGCAGTTACCTGAGGGGGCAGGGAAGCGGCTACACCTTC	CASSYLRGQGSGYTF
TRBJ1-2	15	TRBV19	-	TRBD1	TGTGCCAGTAGTATTTGGAACAGGGGGCAACGGGGCTACACCTTC	CASSIWNRGQRGYTF
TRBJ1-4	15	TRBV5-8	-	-	TGTGCCAGCAGCTTTGGCGGGGGGACTAATGAAAAACTGTTTTTT	CASSFGGGTNEKLFF
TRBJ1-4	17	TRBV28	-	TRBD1	TGTGCCAGCAGTGACAGGGGGCTCTTCGTAACTAATGAAAAACTGTTTTTT	CASSDRGLFVTNEKLFF
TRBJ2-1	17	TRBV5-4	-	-	TGTGCCAGCAGCTTGGGCCCTAGCAGGGGCTCCTACAATGAGCAGTTCTTC	CASSLGPSRGSYNEQFF
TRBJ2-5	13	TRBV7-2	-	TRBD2	TGTGCCAGCAGGGCCGGGGGGGCAGAGACCCAGTACTTC	CASRAGGAETQYF
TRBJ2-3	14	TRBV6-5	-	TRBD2	TGTGCCAGCAGCCCACTAGCGAGCACAGATACGCAGTATTTT	CASSPLASTDTQYF
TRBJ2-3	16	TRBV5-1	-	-	TGCGCCAGCACCCGCGGCCGGGGAACTAGCACAGATACGCAGTATTTT	CASTRGRGTSTDTQYF